This TCR beta chain was obtained from a study of blood T cells in healthy people across ages. This CDR3 spans 15 amino acids. Germline CDR1 reads SGHVS; CDR2 reads FQNEAQ. Trimming removed 5 bases from V and 1 base from J, with 15 bases in between. Together with a sample-barcoded 5' primer, a J-beta primer mix was included in a second PCR lasting roughly 6 to 12 cycles. TCRdb redid the calling of the 5' RACE reads with MiXCR, one entry per CDR3 protein. This sample has some 760,000 distinct CDR3 sequences, with around 25% found just once. The same data also went into a second study, on T cells of mothers and their children. That work adds: Second-round PCR products received sample barcodes and 2-4 random nucleotides from the M1S primer.

Sequenced input: blood. The receptor's source is a boy between 10 and 17 years old in good health. The V gene is TRBV7-8, the J gene TRBJ2-7, with D hard to call. CDR3 amino acids: CASSPRAQTSYEQYF. Here the CDR3 DNA reads TGTGCCAGCAGCCCAAGGGCGCAGACTTCCTACGAGCAGTACTTC.